This T cell receptor beta chain was profiled in a study of a mutant IDH1 vaccine in newly diagnosed glioma. Study in general: Prior therapy was radiotherapy, temozolomide, or both; most received both.

As regards this clone: The target antigen is unknown.

Study-wide points: Most patients, roughly 92%, showed vaccine-induced immune responses.

Sequenced by immunoSEQ multiplex PCR; TCRdb stores in-frame clones only, minus some. Of 70,000 or so clones in the sample, more than 70% were seen once. The CDR3 is 12 residues long. V lost 2 bases, J lost 4 bases, and 6 bases lay in between. The germline CDR1 and CDR2 sequences are SEHNR and FQNEAQ (reference sequence). Time point here: baseline, week 1 (first vaccination visit). As for treatment: pre-vaccination baseline after standard-of-care therapy. Those who donated had recent WHO grade 3 or 4 IDH1-mutant, ATRX-lost astrocytomas. Sequencing used peripheral blood mononuclear cells (PBMCs), obtained from a glioma patient treated with radiotherapy, temozolomide or both. V gene TRBV7-9 combines with J gene TRBJ2-7; D gene uncertain. This TCR was recovered from a woman aged 18-30 years with glioma. Some clones in this sample may be carry-over from other donors' samples. The DNA for the CDR3 is TGTGCCAGCAGCTTACAGGCATACGAGCAGTACTTC. As protein: CASSLQAYEQYF.